The 18 T cell receptor beta chains reported below all come from one sample, sequenced in a study of T cells in localized non-small cell lung cancer. Libraries were prepared by immunoSEQ multiplex PCR; TCRdb keeps only in-frame clonotypes and omits some of them. The sample consists of approximately 83,000 clones, roughly 88% of them appearing once. The source was PBMCs, collected before any cancer treatment. These receptor sequences come from a woman between 35 and 70 years old with stage II squamous cell lung carcinoma.

V usage is TRBV5-4 and J usage is TRBJ2-5, with 7 nucleotides matching TRBD2. Germline CDR1 SGHNT, CDR2 YYREEE (reference sequence). Trimming at V came to 1 base and at J to 2 bases, leaving 8 bases not matched to a gene. The CDR3 is 16 amino acids. The CDR3 reads CASSLRREKGQETQYF. CDR3 DNA: TGTGCCAGCAGCTTGCGGCGGGAGAAAGGGCAAGAGACCCAGTACTTC.

The J gene is TRBJ2-6, the V gene TRBV28; D not resolved. The CDR3 covers 13 residues. V lost 6 bases to trimming and J lost 0 bases, with 3 bases between them. Germline V CDR1 and CDR2: MDHEN, SYDVKM. As DNA, the CDR3 is TGTGCCAGCAGGCCCTCTGGGGCCAACGTCCTGACTTTC. Translating it yields CASRPSGANVLTF.

This clone was seen a few times. The J gene is TRBJ2-2, the V gene TRBV10-1, with TRBD2 matching over 11 bases. This CDR3 comprises 17 residues. Germline values: CDR1 WNHNN, CDR2 SYGVQD (reference sequence). J gave up 2 bases and V 4 bases, and 6 bases lay outside the gene matches. CDR3 region: CASSGPSGRFNTGELFF. The CDR3 coding sequence is TGCGCCAGCAGTGGTCCTAGCGGGAGGTTCAACACCGGGGAGCTGTTTTTT.

This clone was detected once. V gene TRBV6-1 combines with J gene TRBJ2-7; 10 bases agree with TRBD1. Germline V gives CDR1 MNHNS, CDR2 SASEGT. J lost 6 bases, V lost 6 bases, and 11 bases had no gene match. The CDR3 contains 15 residues. CDR3 amino acids: CASSFTGQGEGEQYF. The CDR3 nucleotides read TGTGCCAGCAGCTTCACTGGACAGGGGGAAGGCGAGCAGTACTTC.

The V and J genes are TRBV4-1 and TRBJ2-2; TRBD1 agrees at 8 bases. The V segment lost 8 bases and the J segment 5 bases; nucleotides outside the gene matches: 10. CDR1 and CDR2 (germline): MGHRA, YSYEKL. The CDR3 contains 15 residues. In DNA form, the CDR3 reads TGCGCCAGCTCGATCAGGGGGCACAGGACCGGGGAGCTGTTTTTT. Encoded protein: CASSIRGHRTGELFF.

The genes are TRBV5-1 and TRBJ1-2; 8 bases match TRBD1. Germline V CDR1 and CDR2: SGHRS, YFSETQ. With 3 bases clipped from V and 5 bases from J, the junction kept 3 bases outside the gene matches. The CDR3 covers 13 residues. CDR3 nucleotides: TGCGCCAGCAGCTCGACAGGGGTGTATGGCTACACCTTC. It encodes CASSSTGVYGYTF.

The chain is built from TRBV11-2 and TRBJ2-1; D may be TRBD1 (6 bases). Per germline, CDR1 SGHAT and CDR2 FQNNGV. This CDR3 comprises 14 residues. With 6 bases removed from V and 0 bases from J, the gap between germline ends came to 9 bases. CDR3 nucleotide sequence: TGTGCCAGCAGTCGGGACACCTCCTACAATGAGCAGTTCTTC. Its protein product is CASSRDTSYNEQFF. The whole variable domain, remainder taken from reference TRBV11-2 and TRBJ2-1, is EAGVAQSPRYKIIEKRQSVAFWCNPISGHATLYWYQQILGQGPKLLIQFQNNGVVDDSQLPKDRFSAERLKGVDSTLKIQPAKLEDSAVYLCASSRDTSYNEQFFGPGTRLTVL.

The chain joins TRBV9 to TRBJ2-1; 10 bases fit TRBD1. V shed 2 bases and J 0 bases; nucleotides not matched to a gene: 5. Germline assignment: CDR1 SGDLS and CDR2 YYNGEE. The CDR3 runs 17 residues. CDR3 sequence (DNA): TGTGCCAGCAGCGTCCGGGACAGGGGAAGCTCCTACAATGAGCAGTTCTTC. This sequence encodes CASSVRDRGSSYNEQFF.

The gene calls are TRBV7-9 and TRBJ2-2; 8 bases agree with TRBD2. The trim removed 0 bases at V and 6 bases at J, leaving 3 bases unmatched. The V gene's germline CDR1 is SEHNR and CDR2 FQNEAQ (reference sequence). This CDR3 has 15 amino acids. CDR3 residues: CASSLASGTAGELFF. The CDR3 bases are TGTGCCAGCAGCTTAGCTAGCGGGACGGCCGGGGAGCTGTTTTTT.

The V call is TRBV25-1, the J call TRBJ1-1; D remains ambiguous. This CDR3 spans 12 amino acids. V was cut by 4 bases and J by 7 bases, with 10 bases left in between. Germline values: CDR1 MGHDK, CDR2 SYGVNS. In DNA, the CDR3 is TGTGCCAGCAGTGGGAGGAGGAGTGAAGCTTTCTTT. Protein: CASSGRRSEAFF.

V and J are TRBV30 and TRBJ2-5; TRBD2 might be the D (6 bases). The J call may be incorrect, as the DNA end agrees better with TRBJ2-7. This CDR3 spans 14 amino acids. CDR1 and CDR2 from the germline V gene are GTSNPN and SVGIG (reference sequence). The CDR3 is CAWSRPGTDYEQYF. The CDR3 region has the DNA TGTGCCTGGAGCCGACCGGGGACTGACTACGAGCAGTACTTC.

The chain carries TRBV7-9 and TRBJ1-2, with 8 bases aligning to TRBD1. The CDR3 runs to 15 residues. V trimming: 2 bases; J trimming: 6 bases; junction bases outside the gene matches: 8. CDR1 SEHNR and CDR2 FQNEAQ come from the germline V gene (reference sequence). CDR3 DNA sequence: TGTGCCAGCAGCTTACAGGACAGGGAGGGTCATGGCTACACCTTC. This sequence encodes CASSLQDREGHGYTF.

The rearrangement links TRBV2 to TRBJ1-3, with a tentative D call TRBD1 (5 bases). CDR3 length: 13 residues. Looked up from germline, CDR1 is SNHLY and CDR2 is FYNNEI. Deletions cut 6 bases from V and 4 bases from J, with 10 bases between. CDR3 coding DNA: TGTGCCAGCAGACGGGGGGGAGGAAACACCATATATTTT. Its translation: CASRRGGGNTIYF.

CDR3 DNA sequence: TGTGCCAGCAGCGTAGCTGGGGGAACTAATGAAAAACTGTTTTTT. Protein product: CASSVAGGTNEKLFF. The rearrangement joins TRBV9 to TRBJ1-4, with a weak D call TRBD1 (5 bases). V was cut by 0 bases and J by 1 base, with 7 bases left in between. Germline loops: CDR1 SGDLS, CDR2 YYNGEE. The CDR3 is made up of 15 amino acids.

This clone has a handful of counts. The chain carries TRBV25-1 and TRBJ2-7, with D maybe TRBD2 (5 bases). CDR3 size: 16 residues. The germline V and J ends were trimmed by 3 bases and 0 bases, with 15 bases remaining between them. In germline, CDR1 is MGHDK, CDR2 SYGVNS. CDR3 bases: TGTGCCAGCAGTGATAAGACGGGGTCTAGCTCCTACGAGCAGTACTTC. Amino acid sequence: CASSDKTGSSSYEQYF.

The rearrangement joins TRBV2 to TRBJ2-2, with D unclear. V shed 7 bases and J shed 5 bases, with 11 bases lying between them. CDR1 is SNHLY and CDR2 is FYNNEI in the germline V gene. The CDR3 covers 13 residues. This chain's CDR3 is CASNRILTGELFF. DNA for the CDR3: TGTGCCAGCAACCGAATCTTAACCGGGGAGCTGTTTTTT.

The V and J genes are TRBV7-2 and TRBJ2-7; D is undetermined. V was shortened by 0 bases and J by 5 bases, with 8 bases between the two germline ends. Germline V gene lookup returns CDR1 SGHTA and CDR2 FQGNSA. The CDR3 has 13 residues. The CDR3 reads CASSLAPWDEQYF. For the CDR3, the DNA is TGTGCCAGCAGCTTAGCCCCGTGGGACGAGCAGTACTTC. Using reference TRBV7-2 and TRBJ2-7 for the parts outside the CDR3, the full variable domain is GAGVSQSPSNKVTEKGKDVELRCDPISGHTALYWYRQSLGQGLEFLIYFQGNSAPDKSGLPSDRFSAERTGGSVSTLTIQRTQQEDSAVYLCASSLAPWDEQYFGPGTRLTVT.

The genes are TRBV29-1 and TRBJ1-2; perhaps TRBD1 as D (5 bases). In germline, CDR1 is SQVTM, CDR2 ANQGSEA. CDR3 size: 12 residues. V lost 4 bases, J lost 6 bases, and 12 bases lay in between. The CDR3 DNA is TGCAGCGTTGTAGGGGAGGGAGATGGCTACACCTTC. Encoded protein: CSVVGEGDGYTF.